This TCR beta chain was found in a study of T cell changes during pregnancy in multiple sclerosis. Trimming pared 3 bases from V and 4 bases from J, leaving 12 bases between. The CDR3 totals 14 residues. Looked up from germline, CDR1 is SGHTA and CDR2 is FQGNSA. Sequencing used immunoSEQ multiplex PCR; TCRdb keeps in-frame clones, though not all of them. The sample includes roughly 86,000 clones, 80% to 95% seen only once; the top ten take 2.6%. Sample: peripheral blood, taken in the first trimester of pregnancy. The receptor was derived from a female donor with multiple sclerosis, enrolled in a pregnancy study. The rearrangement uses TRBV7-2 and TRBJ1-2; tentatively, D is TRBD1 (5 bases). The CDR3 nucleotides are TGTGCCAGCAGCTTTGGCAGGGAGGCCTATGGCTACACCTTC. Its translation is CASSFGREAYGYTF.